Sequencing of this TCR beta chain was carried out in a study of cytomegalovirus exposure and HLA in healthy donors. The CDR3 sequence is 13 residues long. Trimming shortened V by 2 bases and J by 0 bases, and 5 bases separated the two germline ends. Germline-derived CDR1 and CDR2 are MNHEY and SMNVEV (reference sequence). The study ran its PCR with 60 Vbeta and 13 Jbeta primers. Some clones are missing from TCRdb's copy, which holds only in-frame ones; the method was immunoSEQ multiplex PCR. The sample records hundreds of thousands of clones, about 72% being singletons. Worth noting for this clone: This CDR3 is also generated by other DNA sequences in the sample.

Sequencing was performed on PBMCs. This receptor was identified in a male donor in good health and CMV-seronegative. The rearrangement joins TRBV27 to TRBJ2-7; possible D gene TRBD1, 5 bases. The CDR3: CASSLGASYEQYF. The CDR3, as DNA: TGTGCCAGCAGTTTAGGGGCCTCCTACGAGCAGTACTTC.